This T cell receptor beta chain was recovered during a study of OX40 agonist ivuxolimab in advanced cancers. Overall study results and limits: CD8+ T cells (on average) carried more expanded clones than CD4+ T cells.

This CDR3 is built from 12 residues. V was pared by 2 bases and J by 6 bases, with 8 bases between. Germline V gene data show CDR1 as SGHTA and CDR2 as FQGTGA. Only in-frame clones appear in the TCRdb table, and some are missing; sequencing was by immunoSEQ multiplex PCR. The profile covers tens of thousands of clones, with roughly nine tenths appearing a single time and 14% to 15% taken by the ten largest. In the case of this clone: Its antigen is unknown.

The chain has TRBV7-3 and TRBJ2-7; possible D gene TRBD2, 5 bases. The source of this sequence is an adult with an advanced solid tumor such as melanoma, head and neck, liver or kidney cancer. The input for sequencing was CD4+ or CD8+ T cells sorted from blood, taken in a trial of the OX40 agonist ivuxolimab. CDR3 coding DNA: TGTGCCAGCAGCTTACTCGGGGTCGAGCAGTACTTC. Translating it yields CASSLLGVEQYF.